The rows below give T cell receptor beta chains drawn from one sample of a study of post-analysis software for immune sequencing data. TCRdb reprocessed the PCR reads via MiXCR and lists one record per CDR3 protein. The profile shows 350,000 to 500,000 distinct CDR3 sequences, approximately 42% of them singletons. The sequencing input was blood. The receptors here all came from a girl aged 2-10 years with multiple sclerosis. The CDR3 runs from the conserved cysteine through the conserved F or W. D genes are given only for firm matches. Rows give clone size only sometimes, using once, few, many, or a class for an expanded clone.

CASSKGRNYEQYF	TGTGCCAGCAGTAAGGGGCGGAACTACGAGCAGTACTTC	TRBJ2-7	-	-	TRBV6-5
CASSIQAGSTDTQYF	TGTGCCAGTAGTATTCAAGCGGGAAGCACAGATACGCAGTATTTT	TRBJ2-3	TRBD2	-	TRBV19
CASSPGSQMSNGYTF	TGCGCCAGCAGCCCAGGATCTCAGATGAGTAATGGCTACACCTTC	TRBJ1-2	-	few	TRBV5-1
CASSYLGTGQETQYF	TGTGCCAGCAGTTACCTCGGGACAGGTCAAGAGACCCAGTACTTC	TRBJ2-5	TRBD1	-	TRBV6-5
CASSETGTGNHEQYF	TGCGCCAGCAGTGAAACCGGGACAGGGAACCACGAGCAGTACTTC	TRBJ2-7	TRBD1	-	TRBV10-1
CASSAHGTGGGEQFF	TGTGCCAGCAGCGCCCACGGGACAGGGGGCGGTGAGCAGTTCTTC	TRBJ2-1	TRBD1	-	TRBV5-6
CASSLDRGGRLDTQYF	TGCGCCAGCAGCTTGGACCGCGGGGGGCGCTTAGATACGCAGTATTTT	TRBJ2-3	TRBD2	once	TRBV5-1
CSVVLATGYEQYF	TGCAGCGTTGTTTTAGCGACTGGGTACGAGCAGTACTTC	TRBJ2-7	-	few	TRBV29-1
CASHPRTLSGANVLTF	TGTGCCAGCCATCCCCGGACCCTCTCTGGGGCCAACGTCCTGACTTTC	TRBJ2-6	-	-	TRBV6-1
CASSQDYSGGAHEQFF	TGCGCCAGCAGCCAAGATTACAGCGGGGGGGCCCATGAGCAGTTCTTC	TRBJ2-1	TRBD2	-	TRBV4-1
CASSSGQGSSTDTQYF	TGCGCCAGCAGCTCAGGACAGGGCAGTAGCACAGATACGCAGTATTTT	TRBJ2-3	TRBD1	-	TRBV5-1
CSVESTGRYNEQFF	TGCAGCGTTGAATCGACCGGGAGATACAATGAGCAGTTCTTC	TRBJ2-1	-	-	TRBV29-1
CSVVIAGVAYNEQFF	TGCAGCGTTGTCATAGCGGGGGTAGCATACAATGAGCAGTTCTTC	TRBJ2-1	TRBD2	few	TRBV29-1
CSVGRTEAFF	TGCAGCGTCGGACGCACTGAAGCTTTCTTT	TRBJ1-1	-	-	TRBV29-1
CASSFDWGLAASGELFF	TGTGCCAGCAGCTTCGACTGGGGACTAGCGGCCTCCGGGGAGCTGTTTTTT	TRBJ2-2	TRBD2	-	TRBV5-6
CASSQGLWTSGWNEQYF	TGTGCCAGCAGCCAAGGTCTTTGGACTAGCGGGTGGAATGAGCAGTACTTC	TRBJ2-5	TRBD2	-	TRBV4-2
CATSDPSSDRFEQYF	TGTGCCACCAGTGATCCATCCTCGGACAGGTTCGAGCAGTACTTC	TRBJ2-7	TRBD1	few	TRBV24-1
CSVDYIYRGPNEQFF	TGCAGCGTTGACTATATCTATAGGGGACCCAACGAGCAGTTCTTC	TRBJ2-1	-	-	TRBV29-1
CASSLQRAYEQYF	TGTGCCAGCAGCCTCCAACGGGCCTACGAGCAGTACTTC	TRBJ2-7	-	few	TRBV6-2/TRBV6-3
CSARGQGVSNEQFF	TGCAGTGCTAGAGGACAGGGGGTGTCTAATGAGCAGTTCTTC	TRBJ2-1	TRBD1	few	TRBV20-1
CASGHFASGTPNEQFF	TGCGCCAGCGGCCATTTCGCTAGCGGCACCCCCAATGAGCAGTTCTTC	TRBJ2-1	TRBD2	once	TRBV4-1
CASSRTSGGSSYEQYF	TGTGCCAGCAGCCGGACTAGCGGGGGGTCCTCCTACGAGCAGTACTTC	TRBJ2-7	TRBD2	-	TRBV7-6
CASSSRVERSRETQYF	TGCGCCAGCAGCTCCCGTGTCGAGCGGTCGCGAGAGACCCAGTACTTC	TRBJ2-5	-	-	TRBV5-1
CSVREPGAYGYTF	TGCAGCGTTAGGGAGCCGGGGGCTTATGGCTACACCTTC	TRBJ1-2	-	-	TRBV29-1
CASSLKTSGTYEQYF	TGTGCCAGCAGCTTGAAGACTAGCGGGACCTACGAGCAGTACTTC	TRBJ2-7	TRBD2	few	TRBV5-4
CASSSSGRATDTQYF	TGTGCCAGCAGCTCCAGCGGGAGGGCCACAGATACGCAGTATTTT	TRBJ2-3	TRBD2	-	TRBV7-2
CASSPTGDHEQYF	TGCGCCAGCAGTCCTACAGGGGACCACGAGCAGTACTTC	TRBJ2-7	TRBD1	-	TRBV5-1
CASSDGTSGRNERFF	TGTGCCAGCAGTGACGGGACTAGCGGGAGGAATGAGCGGTTCTTC	TRBJ2-1	TRBD2	-	TRBV9
CASSFRSLKKGSPAGKLFF	TGTGCCAGCAGTTTTAGGAGTCTAAAGAAGGGGTCACCCGCAGGAAAGCTGTTTTTT	TRBJ1-4	-	-	TRBV12-3/TRBV12-4
CASSTDYRGLAGIDTQYF	TGTGCCAGCTCCACAGACTATCGGGGACTAGCGGGGATAGATACGCAGTATTTT	TRBJ2-3	TRBD2	-	TRBV28
CAWSPLNQPQHF	TGTGCCTGGAGTCCACTGAATCAGCCCCAGCATTTT	TRBJ1-5	-	-	TRBV30
CASSFPGTGKGNEKLFF	TGTGCCAGCAGTTTCCCAGGGACAGGGAAGGGTAATGAAAAACTGTTTTTT	TRBJ1-4	TRBD1	few	TRBV12-3/TRBV12-4
CASSNGYGYTF	TGTGCCAGCAGTAACGGCTATGGCTACACCTTC	TRBJ1-2	-	-	TRBV6-5
CASSLDDFGPNEQFF	TGCGCCAGCAGCCTGGACGATTTCGGCCCCAATGAGCAGTTCTTC	TRBJ2-1	-	-	TRBV5-1
CASRRLLRRKNYGYTF	TGCGCCAGCAGGCGATTACTAAGACGCAAGAACTATGGCTACACCTTC	TRBJ1-2	-	-	TRBV10-1
CSVSWGGPQWEQFF	TGCAGCGTGTCGTGGGGAGGTCCACAATGGGAGCAGTTCTTC	TRBJ2-1	-	-	TRBV29-1
CASSVTGTGGGYTF	TGCGCCAGCAGCGTTACCGGGACAGGGGGTGGCTACACCTTC	TRBJ1-2	TRBD1	once	TRBV5-1
CASSGGLAGDLGTETQYF	TGTGCCAGCAGCGGAGGACTAGCGGGAGACCTCGGTACGGAGACCCAGTACTTC	TRBJ2-5	TRBD2	-	TRBV7-9
CASSYRTQGIHEQFF	TGTGCCAGCAGTTATCGGACCCAGGGAATTCATGAGCAGTTCTTC	TRBJ2-1	-	-	TRBV6-5
CASSQDTGQAQETQYF	TGTGCCAGCAGCCAAGATACCGGCCAGGCTCAAGAGACCCAGTACTTC	TRBJ2-5	-	few	TRBV3-1
CASSVGESTQYF	TGTGCCAGCAGCGTAGGGGAGAGTACCCAGTACTTC	TRBJ2-5	-	-	TRBV9
CSVKGRSTDTQYF	TGCAGCGTGAAGGGGAGGAGCACAGATACGCAGTATTTT	TRBJ2-3	-	-	TRBV29-1
CASSSRDRYNEQFF	TGTGCCAGCAGCTCACGGGACAGGTACAATGAGCAGTTCTTC	TRBJ2-1	TRBD1	-	TRBV5-6
CASSYASPTGRHSGANVLTF	TGTGCCAGCAGTTACGCCAGTCCGACAGGGAGGCACTCTGGGGCCAACGTCCTGACTTTC	TRBJ2-6	-	-	TRBV6-5
CASSVGNSGQPQHF	TGTGCCAGCAGTGTAGGCAACAGCGGCCAGCCCCAGCATTTT	TRBJ1-5	-	-	TRBV3-1
CASSPRSKDYEQYF	TGTGCCAGCAGCCCGCGTTCTAAGGACTACGAGCAGTACTTC	TRBJ2-7	-	-	TRBV7-9
CASSLLAGHRNEQFF	TGTGCCAGCAGCTTACTAGCGGGGCATAGAAATGAGCAGTTCTTC	TRBJ2-1	TRBD2	few	TRBV11-2
CASSPEAAISSYNEQFF	TGTGCCAGCAGCCCCGAAGCGGCTATTAGCTCCTACAATGAGCAGTTCTTC	TRBJ2-1	-	few	TRBV4-2
CSARDVRERNEQYF	TGCAGTGCTAGAGATGTGCGGGAACGCAACGAGCAGTACTTC	TRBJ2-7	-	few	TRBV20-1
CASSFRTSGGRSYEQYF	TGTGCCAGCAGTTTCCGGACTAGCGGGGGTCGCTCCTACGAGCAGTACTTC	TRBJ2-7	TRBD2	-	TRBV12-3/TRBV12-4
CASSLESNPGARDGQYF	TGTGCCAGCAGCTTAGAGTCTAATCCGGGCGCCCGGGACGGGCAGTACTTC	TRBJ2-7	-	-	TRBV7-8
CSGQGSVANTQYF	TGCAGCGGCCAAGGTTCTGTGGCAAATACGCAGTATTTT	TRBJ2-3	-	-	TRBV29-1
CASSLKSYNEQFF	TGTGCCAGCAGTTTAAAGTCCTACAATGAGCAGTTCTTC	TRBJ2-1	-	few	TRBV6-6
CSALTGTSKETQYF	TGCAGTGCCTTAACCGGGACTAGTAAAGAGACCCAGTACTTC	TRBJ2-5	TRBD2	-	TRBV20-1
CASRPGQGSYEQYF	TGTGCCAGCAGACCGGGACAGGGATCCTACGAGCAGTACTTC	TRBJ2-7	TRBD1	-	TRBV2
CSAPGSVETQYF	TGCAGTGCCCCGGGGTCGGTCGAGACCCAGTACTTC	TRBJ2-5	-	-	TRBV20-1